These 30 T cell receptor beta chains were all obtained from the same sample, sequenced in a study of blood T cell repertoires in COVID-19. Profiling relied on immunoSEQ multiplex PCR, and the TCRdb table lists in-frame clones only, not all of them. The sample has 200,000 to 250,000 clones; roughly 84% are singletons. What was sequenced was PBMCs or T cells enriched from blood (not recorded which). The receptors shown here come from a woman in her thirties or forties who had recovered from COVID-19.

The chain couples TRBV7-7 to TRBJ2-1, with D unresolved. This CDR3 is 13 amino acids long. Germline CDR1 and CDR2: SSHAT and FNYEAQ (reference sequence). Trimming shortened V by 5 bases and J by 8 bases, and 13 bases separated the two germline ends. CDR3 in amino acids: CASSLSELDEQFF. The CDR3 DNA sequence: TGTGCCAGCAGCCTGTCAGAGCTAGATGAGCAGTTCTTC.

V and J are TRBV28 and TRBJ1-2, with TRBD1 matching 7 bases. Germline CDR1 and CDR2: MDHEN and SYDVKM. Unmatched junction bases numbered 8, after V lost 6 bases and J lost 7 bases. This CDR3 comprises 13 residues. The CDR3 DNA reads TGTGCCAGCAGCCGGGACAGTCCTACTGGCTACACCTTC. Its protein product is CASSRDSPTGYTF.

The chain uses TRBV9 and TRBJ2-3; no definite D call. With 2 bases removed from V and 8 bases from J, the gap between germline ends came to 12 bases. The V gene's germline CDR1 is SGDLS and CDR2 YYNGEE. CDR3 length: 13 amino acids. The CDR3 is CASSVQPRGTQYF. CDR3 bases: TGTGCCAGCAGCGTGCAACCCAGAGGTACGCAGTATTTT.

Note on this clone: The junction departs from germline at one end; a sequencing error may be responsible. The chain has TRBV27 and TRBJ2-3, with 9 bases aligning to TRBD1. Germline assignment: CDR1 MNHEY and CDR2 SMNVEV (reference sequence). This CDR3 has 16 amino acids. DNA of the CDR3: TGTGCCAGCACTTTACGGGGACAGGGAATCACAGATACGCAGTATTTT. The encoded protein is CASTLRGQGITDTQYF.

The chain has TRBV5-4 and TRBJ2-7, with D uncertain. Germline-derived CDR1 and CDR2 are SGHNT and YYREEE (reference sequence). Trimming pared 4 bases from V and 0 bases from J, leaving 8 bases between. The CDR3 totals 13 residues. The CDR3 loop reads CASSPTDSYEQYF. In DNA, the CDR3 is TGTGCCAGCAGCCCGACTGACTCCTACGAGCAGTACTTC.

The chain uses TRBV24-1 and TRBJ2-1; TRBD2 is a possible D gene (5 bases). Trimming stripped 8 bases from V and 2 bases from J, with 18 bases between. Per germline, CDR1 KGHDR and CDR2 SFDVKD. This CDR3 spans 16 amino acids. As DNA, the CDR3 is TGTGCCACCAAACCCGCCCGGGAATTAGCCTACAATGAGCAGTTCTTC. Its translation is CATKPARELAYNEQFF.

The chain recombines TRBV11-2 with TRBJ2-1, with D possibly being TRBD1 (6 bases). The CDR3 sequence is 15 residues long. The V end was cut by 4 bases, the J end by 1 base, with 11 bases between. Germline lookup yields CDR1 SGHAT and CDR2 FQNNGV. The CDR3 coding sequence is TGTGCCAGCAGCTCAGGGGTGGAGTCCTACAATGAGCAGTTCTTC. It translates to CASSSGVESYNEQFF.

The chain links TRBV7-9 to TRBJ2-1; TRBD2 matches at 9 bases. J was trimmed by 0 bases and V by 5 bases; bases with no gene match: 5. The CDR3 has 16 amino acids. Germline V CDR1 and CDR2: SEHNR, FQNEAQ (reference sequence). The CDR3 bases are TGTGCCAGCAGCGCATATAGCGGGAGCTCCTACAATGAGCAGTTCTTC. Translation: CASSAYSGSSYNEQFF.

This chain links TRBV27 with TRBJ2-3; the match to TRBD1 covers 7 bases. CDR3 length: 15 residues. V shed 6 bases and J 8 bases; nucleotides not matched to a gene: 14. Germline assignment: CDR1 MNHEY and CDR2 SMNVEV (reference sequence). This CDR3 reads CASRPRQGYFSTQYF. CDR3 bases: TGTGCCAGCAGGCCGCGACAGGGATATTTCTCTACGCAGTATTTT.

This clone was seen only a few times. V is TRBV2 and J is TRBJ2-7, with TRBD1 matching 8 bases. Trimming cost V 4 bases and J 12 bases; bases outside gene matches: 11. CDR3 length: 13 residues. Per the germline V gene, CDR1 is SNHLY and CDR2 is FYNNEI. The CDR3 DNA sequence: TGTGCCAGCAGTGGGGGACAGGCCTTTACCGGGTACTTC. Amino acids: CASSGGQAFTGYF.

The rearrangement links TRBV9 to TRBJ1-1, with a tentative D call TRBD1 (6 bases). V was pared by 2 bases and J by 2 bases, with 10 bases between. CDR3 length: 14 amino acids. Germline assignment: CDR1 SGDLS and CDR2 YYNGEE. The CDR3 sequence: CASSVGDTNTEAFF. DNA for the CDR3: TGTGCCAGCAGCGTTGGGGACACTAACACTGAAGCTTTCTTT.

The chain is built from TRBV2 and TRBJ1-1; no firm D call. V was clipped by 7 bases and J by 0 bases, with 12 bases between them. CDR3 size: 14 residues. Germline V gene sequence: CDR1 SNHLY, CDR2 FYNNEI. In DNA form, the CDR3 reads TGTGCCAGCACCCCCGGGGTGGTGAACACTGAAGCTTTCTTT. Translation: CASTPGVVNTEAFF. The variable domain in full, completed from reference TRBV2 and TRBJ1-1, reads EPEVTQTPSHQVTQMGQEVILRCVPISNHLYFYWYRQILGQKVEFLVSFYNNEISEKSEIFDDQFSVERPDGSNFTLKIRSTKLEDSAMYFCASTPGVVNTEAFFGQGTRLTVV.

V and J are TRBV30 and TRBJ2-3; TRBD2 aligns across 11 bases. Unmatched junction bases numbered 6, after V lost 3 bases and J lost 7 bases. Germline CDR1 reads GTSNPN; CDR2 reads SVGIG (reference sequence). The length of the CDR3 is 14 residues. The CDR3 DNA sequence: TGTGCCTGGAGGGTAGCGGGAGGGCCAAATACGCAGTATTTT. It encodes CAWRVAGGPNTQYF.

The gene calls are TRBV11-3 and TRBJ2-1, with D possibly matching TRBD2 (5 bases). Germline-derived CDR1 and CDR2 are SGHNT and YENEEA. V dropped 4 bases and J dropped 0 bases, with 16 bases sitting between them. CDR3 length: 17 residues. This CDR3 is CASSSGERVSSYNEQFF. CDR3 DNA: TGTGCCAGCAGCTCCGGGGAGCGCGTAAGCTCCTACAATGAGCAGTTCTTC.

The chain uses TRBV4-1 and TRBJ1-2; 12 bases are shared with TRBD1. This CDR3 is 20 amino acids long. The J segment lost 1 base and the V segment lost 3 bases, leaving 15 bases of the junction unmatched. Germline lookup yields CDR1 MGHRA and CDR2 YSYEKL. The CDR3 coding sequence is TGCGCCAGCAGCCATCTCAGAGGGACAGGGGGCCCAACGGGTAACTATGGCTACACCTTC. Translation: CASSHLRGTGGPTGNYGYTF.

This rearrangement joins TRBV15 to TRBJ2-5; a possible D gene is TRBD2 (6 bases). CDR1 and CDR2 (germline): LNHNV, YYDKDF (reference sequence). The CDR3 sequence is 14 residues long. With 1 base removed from V and 5 bases from J, the gap between germline ends came to 11 bases. The CDR3 sequence: CATSRVSRGETQYF. In nucleotides, the CDR3 is TGTGCCACCAGCAGAGTATCCCGGGGGGAGACCCAGTACTTC.

The rearrangement joins TRBV28 to TRBJ1-1, with D perhaps matching TRBD1 (5 bases). The V gene lost 3 bases and the J gene lost 4 bases, with 15 bases spanning the gap. Germline values: CDR1 MDHEN, CDR2 SYDVKM. The CDR3 loop spans 15 amino acids. For the CDR3, the DNA is TGTGCCAGCAGTTTCAGGGCCCCTCGGAGCACTGAAGCTTTCTTT. Its protein product is CASSFRAPRSTEAFF.

This clone appeared a single time. The rearrangement joins TRBV28 to TRBJ2-7; 7 nucleotides align to TRBD2. Germline V gene data show CDR1 as MDHEN and CDR2 as SYDVKM. V shed 4 bases, J shed 2 bases, and the junction held 8 bases outside the gene matches. The CDR3 has 15 amino acids. The CDR3 coding sequence is TGTGCCAGCAGTTCGGGCGGGGGAAAAGCCTACGAGCAGTACTTC. This translates into CASSSGGGKAYEQYF.

The chain uses TRBV24-1 and TRBJ2-3; 7 bases line up with TRBD2. The CDR3 is made up of 15 amino acids. Germline values: CDR1 KGHDR, CDR2 SFDVKD. V was clipped by 4 bases and J by 6 bases; unmatched bases: 9. In DNA, the CDR3 is TGTGCCACCAGTGACATCAGCGGGGTTGGGGATACGCAGTATTTT. Translated, it gives CATSDISGVGDTQYF.

This chain connects TRBV14 to TRBJ2-2; 7 bases map to TRBD2. V shed 1 base and J 7 bases; nucleotides not matched to a gene: 15. Germline CDR1 reads SGHDN; CDR2 reads FVKESK. The CDR3 is 18 residues long. The CDR3: CASSQGLWASGAFGELFF. In DNA, the CDR3 is TGTGCCAGCAGCCAAGGTCTTTGGGCTAGCGGTGCCTTCGGGGAGCTGTTTTTT.

The chain has TRBV18 and TRBJ2-2, with TRBD2 as a possible D gene (6 bases). With 4 bases removed from V and 3 bases from J, the gap between germline ends came to 15 bases. Germline-derived CDR1 and CDR2 are KGHSH and LQKENI. The CDR3 sequence is 16 residues long. The CDR3 DNA reads as TGTGCCAGCTCACGGTACCGGGACTCTCACACCGGGGAGCTGTTTTTT. Its translation: CASSRYRDSHTGELFF.

This CDR3 is CASGGSGNEKLFF. The CDR3 DNA sequence: TGTGCCAGCGGGGGCTCTGGTAATGAAAAACTGTTTTTT. The V call is TRBV2, the J call TRBJ1-4; maybe TRBD1 (6 bases). The CDR3 sequence is 13 residues long. Germline assignment: CDR1 SNHLY and CDR2 FYNNEI. V lost 8 bases, J lost 4 bases, and 11 bases lay in between. The complete variable domain, with remaining parts taken from reference TRBV2 and TRBJ1-4, reads EPEVTQTPSHQVTQMGQEVILRCVPISNHLYFYWYRQILGQKVEFLVSFYNNEISEKSEIFDDQFSVERPDGSNFTLKIRSTKLEDSAMYFCASGGSGNEKLFFGSGTQLSVL.

This clone occurred once. The chain couples TRBV28 to TRBJ2-7, with 7 bases lining up with TRBD2. V lost 2 bases to trimming and J lost 6 bases; unmatched junction nucleotides: 7. The CDR3 length is 14 residues. Germline V gives CDR1 MDHEN, CDR2 SYDVKM. This chain's CDR3 is CASSLAGELVEQYF. The CDR3 nucleotides are TGTGCCAGCAGTTTAGCGGGAGAATTGGTCGAGCAGTACTTC.

V and J are TRBV19 and TRBJ1-2, with 12 bases matching TRBD1. Germline assignment: CDR1 LNHDA and CDR2 SQIVND (reference sequence). CDR3 length equals 19 residues. After removal of 4 bases from V and 2 bases from J, the junction contained 14 bases not matched to a gene. In DNA, the CDR3 is TGTGCCAGTAGTAGATCACGACCGGGACAGGGGGCAGGAAACTATGGCTACACCTTC. This translates into CASSRSRPGQGAGNYGYTF.

This chain links TRBV19 with TRBJ1-1; tentatively, D is TRBD1 (6 bases). The CDR3 is 12 residues long. Germline assignment: CDR1 LNHDA and CDR2 SQIVND (reference sequence). V was pared by 5 bases and J by 6 bases, with 10 bases between. The CDR3 is CASSGGGSEAFF. The CDR3 DNA reads TGTGCCAGTAGTGGGGGGGGCTCTGAAGCTTTCTTT.

This clone was recorded only once. This chain connects TRBV15 to TRBJ2-7; TRBD1 matches at 8 bases. The V segment lost 3 bases and the J segment 5 bases; nucleotides outside the gene matches: 6. Looked up from germline, CDR1 is LNHNV and CDR2 is YYDKDF (reference sequence). The CDR3 has 14 residues. DNA of the CDR3: TGTGCCACCAGCAGTCGACAGGGGTCTAACGAGCAGTACTTC. This gives the protein CATSSRQGSNEQYF. The entire variable domain, with the rest obtained from reference TRBV15 and TRBJ2-7, is as follows: DAMVIQNPRYQVTQFGKPVTLSCSQTLNHNVMYWYQQKSSQAPKLLFHYYDKDFNNEADTPDNFQSRRPNTSFCFLDIRSPGLGDTAMYLCATSSRQGSNEQYFGPGTRLTVT.

Regarding this clone: The same CDR3 also results from other DNA sequences found in this sample. J is TRBJ1-1 and V is TRBV10-1; 8 positions agree with TRBD1. The V segment lost 6 bases and the J segment 1 base; nucleotides outside the gene matches: 1. This CDR3 spans 13 amino acids. The germline V gene encodes CDR1 WNHNN and CDR2 SYGVQD (reference sequence). For the CDR3, the DNA is TGCGCCAGCAGCGGACAGGGGAACACTGAAGCTTTCTTT. Translated: CASSGQGNTEAFF.

This chain connects TRBV25-1 to TRBJ2-2; tentatively, D is TRBD1 (6 bases). Germline V gene data show CDR1 as MGHDK and CDR2 as SYGVNS. CDR3 length: 16 amino acids. The V end was cut by 4 bases, the J end by 1 base, with 13 bases between. This CDR3 reads CASSGQGFVNTGELFF. The CDR3 bases are TGTGCCAGCAGTGGCCAGGGGTTCGTGAACACCGGGGAGCTGTTTTTT.

This clone was seen a handful of times. The chain recombines TRBV10-3 with TRBJ2-1, with 8 positions matching TRBD2. Germline CDR1 and CDR2: ENHRY and SYGVKD. V lost 6 bases and J lost 10; bases outside the gene matches: 5. The CDR3 loop spans 12 amino acids. CDR3 region: CAISGGLVEQFF. The DNA of the CDR3 is TGTGCCATCAGCGGGGGACTAGTAGAGCAGTTCTTC.

This clone was seen once. The chain combines TRBV5-1 with TRBJ2-7; D gene ambiguous. CDR1 SGHRS and CDR2 YFSETQ come from the germline V gene. Trimming took 1 base from V and 7 from J, leaving 12 bases between them. This CDR3 is built from 13 residues. CDR3 region: CASSLSPTREQYF. In DNA, the CDR3 is TGCGCCAGCAGCTTGAGTCCGACGAGGGAGCAGTACTTC.